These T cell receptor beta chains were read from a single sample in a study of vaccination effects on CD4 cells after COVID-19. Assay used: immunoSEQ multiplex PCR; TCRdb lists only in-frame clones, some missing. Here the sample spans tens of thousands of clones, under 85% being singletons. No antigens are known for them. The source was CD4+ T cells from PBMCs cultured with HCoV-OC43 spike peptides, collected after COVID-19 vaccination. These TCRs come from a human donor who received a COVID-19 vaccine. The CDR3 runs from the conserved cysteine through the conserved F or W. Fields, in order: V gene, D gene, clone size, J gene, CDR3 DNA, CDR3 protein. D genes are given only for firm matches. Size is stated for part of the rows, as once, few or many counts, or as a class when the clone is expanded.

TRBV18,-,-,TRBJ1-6,TGTGCCAGCTCCCCGACAGTTAATTCACCCCTCCACTTT,CASSPTVNSPLHF
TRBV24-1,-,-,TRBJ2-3,TGTGCCACCAGTGATGGGGGCAGGGTTGACACAGATACGCAGTATTTT,CATSDGGRVDTDTQYF
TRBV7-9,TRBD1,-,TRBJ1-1,TGTGCCAGCAGCTCCACGACAGGGGTCAACACTGAAGCTTTCTTT,CASSSTTGVNTEAFF
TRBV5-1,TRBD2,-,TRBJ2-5,TGCGCCAGCAGCTTGTCGGGGGGGCCCTCAGAGACCCAGTACTTC,CASSLSGGPSETQYF
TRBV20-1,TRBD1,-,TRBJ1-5,TGCAGTGCTAGTGGGACAGGGGTGGGCAATCAGCCCCAGCATTTT,CSASGTGVGNQPQHF
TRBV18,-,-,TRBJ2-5,TGTGCCAGCTCACCGGGACTCCAAGAGACCCAGTACTTC,CASSPGLQETQYF
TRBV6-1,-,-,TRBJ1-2,TGTGCCAGCAGTGAACTGGGGGGAAAAGGGTATGGCTACACCTTC,CASSELGGKGYGYTF
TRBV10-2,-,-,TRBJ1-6,TGCGCCAGCAGTGAATTAGGGAATCAAAGAGTTGCACCCCTCCACTTT,CASSELGNQRVAPLHF
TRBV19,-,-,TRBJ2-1,TGTGCCAGTAGTACCCCACCGAGCTCCTACAATGAGCAGTTCTTC,CASSTPPSSYNEQFF
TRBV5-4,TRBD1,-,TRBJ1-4,TGTGCCAGCAGCCGGGACAGGGGGCGCCCGGAAGAAAAACTGTTTTTT,CASSRDRGRPEEKLFF
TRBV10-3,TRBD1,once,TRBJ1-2,TGTGCCATAAACACTAGGACAGGGGGCAACTATGGCTACACCTTC,CAINTRTGGNYGYTF
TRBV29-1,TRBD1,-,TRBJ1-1,TGCAGCGTTATCAGGGGGTCGAACACTGAAGCTTTCTTT,CSVIRGSNTEAFF
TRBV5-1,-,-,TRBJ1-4,TGCGCCAGCAGCTTGTCCGGCGGGCTTTCTGAAAAACTGTTTTTT,CASSLSGGLSEKLFF
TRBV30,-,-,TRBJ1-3,TGTGCCTGGAGTGTGCTTTTCAGCTCTGGAAACACCATATATTTT,CAWSVLFSSGNTIYF
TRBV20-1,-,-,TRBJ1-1,TGCAGTGCCGGGGGCAGGGAAGCTTTCTTT,CSAGGREAFF
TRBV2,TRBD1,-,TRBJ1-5,TGTGCCAGCAGCGATGGGACAGGGGGGCGTCAGCCCCAGCATTTT,CASSDGTGGRQPQHF
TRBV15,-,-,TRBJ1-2,TGTGCCACCAGCCAGGTAGACTATGGCTACACCTTC,CATSQVDYGYTF
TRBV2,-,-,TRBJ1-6,TGTGCCAGCATCCGGGACCGCCGCTCCTATAATTCACCCCTCCACTTT,CASIRDRRSYNSPLHF
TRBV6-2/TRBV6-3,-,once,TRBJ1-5,TGTGCCAGCAGTTACGCGGGGGGGGGTTCCGCTAGGTTTGGCAATCAGCCCCAGCATTTT,CASSYAGGGSARFGNQPQHF
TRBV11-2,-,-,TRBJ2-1,TGTGCCAGCAGCTTATCGAGGACTCCTTACAATGAGCAGTTCTTC,CASSLSRTPYNEQFF
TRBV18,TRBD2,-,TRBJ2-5,TGTGCCAGCTCACGCGGACTAGCGGCGGAGACCCAGTACTTC,CASSRGLAAETQYF
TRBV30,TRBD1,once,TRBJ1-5,TGTGCCTGGAGTAGACGGGACAGCGAGTTGGGGAGCAATCAGCCCCAGCATTTT,CAWSRRDSELGSNQPQHF
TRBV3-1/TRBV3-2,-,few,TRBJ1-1,TGTGCCAGCAGAGACAGATACACTGAAGCTTTCTTT,CASRDRYTEAFF
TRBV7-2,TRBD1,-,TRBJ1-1,TGTGCCAGCAGCCGTGACAGGGGATGGACTGAAGCTTTCTTT,CASSRDRGWTEAFF
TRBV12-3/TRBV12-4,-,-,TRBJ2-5,TGTGCCAGCAGTCTCCTTCACCAAGAGACCCAGTACTTC,CASSLLHQETQYF
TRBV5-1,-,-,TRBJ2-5,TGCGCCAGCAGTATTGGGGCGGGGAGGGAGACCCAGTACTTC,CASSIGAGRETQYF
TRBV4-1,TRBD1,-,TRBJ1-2,TGCGCCAGCAGCCAAGGGACAGGGTTCTCCTATGGCTACACCTTC,CASSQGTGFSYGYTF
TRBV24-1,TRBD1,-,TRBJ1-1,TGTGCCACCAGTCGGACAGGGCCGAACACTGAAGCTTTCTTT,CATSRTGPNTEAFF
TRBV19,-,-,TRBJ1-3,TGTGCCAGTAGTATCCTCGGCCGATCCTCTGGAAACACCATATATTTT,CASSILGRSSGNTIYF
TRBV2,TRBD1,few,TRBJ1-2,TGTGCCAGCAGTGAAAGGACAGGGGGCTTCCAAAGCTATGGCTACACCTTC,CASSERTGGFQSYGYTF
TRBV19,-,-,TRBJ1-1,TGTGCCAGTAGTATAAATCTCGGGTATGAAGCTTTCTTT,CASSINLGYEAFF
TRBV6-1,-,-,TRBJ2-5,TGTGCCAGCAGTGAATTGGGGGGGCTGGAGACCCAGTACTTC,CASSELGGLETQYF
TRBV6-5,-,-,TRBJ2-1,TGTGCCATACTAACAGGAACCGCATCCAATGAGCAGTTCTTC,CAILTGTASNEQFF
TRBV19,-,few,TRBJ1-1,TGTGCCAGTAGTAAAACGTTTAATGGGAACACTGAAGCTTTCTTT,CASSKTFNGNTEAFF
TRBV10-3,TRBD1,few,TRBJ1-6,TGTGCCATCAGGGGGACAGGGCCGTATAATTCACCCCTCCACTTT,CAIRGTGPYNSPLHF
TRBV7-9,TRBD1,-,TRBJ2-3,TGTGCCAGCAGCTTAGGTGGTGGGACAGGGACAGATACGCAGTATTTT,CASSLGGGTGTDTQYF
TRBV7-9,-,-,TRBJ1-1,TGTGCCAGCAGCTTAAGCGCCAGGGTGGGCGCTTTCTTT,CASSLSARVGAFF
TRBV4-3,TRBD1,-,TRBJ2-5,TGCGCCAGCAGCCAAGATGTCAGGGGGTGGGCCCAGTACTTC,CASSQDVRGWAQYF
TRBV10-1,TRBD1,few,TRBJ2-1,TGCGCCAGCAGTGACGCTACCAATCCGGGACAGAACAATGAGCAGTTCTTC,CASSDATNPGQNNEQFF
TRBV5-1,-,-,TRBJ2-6,TGCGCCAGCGGGCCTACAGCCTCTGGGGCCAACGTCCTGACTTTC,CASGPTASGANVLTF
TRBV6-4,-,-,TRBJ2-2,TGTGCCAGCAGTGCACAATCGAACACCGGGGAGCTGTTTTTT,CASSAQSNTGELFF
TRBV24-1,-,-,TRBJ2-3,TGTGCCTCCCAGGGGCAGGGTTCAGATACGCAGTATTTT,CASQGQGSDTQYF
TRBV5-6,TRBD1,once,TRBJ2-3,TGTGCCAGCAGCGTTGGACAGGCGAACACAGATACGCAGTATTTT,CASSVGQANTDTQYF
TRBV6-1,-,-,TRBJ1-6,TGTGCCAGCAGTGAGGGGGGCAGGCGTAATTCACCCCTCCACTTT,CASSEGGRRNSPLHF
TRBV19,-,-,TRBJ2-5,TGTGCCAGTAGTAGTCGCGAGGGGCAAGAGACCCAGTACTTC,CASSSREGQETQYF
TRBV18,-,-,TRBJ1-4,TGTGCCAGCTCACCACAGGGAGGGGAAAAACTGTTTTTT,CASSPQGGEKLFF
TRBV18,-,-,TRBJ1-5,TGTGCCAGCTCACCGTTCGTGGGGGATACAGGGCAGCCCCAGCATTTT,CASSPFVGDTGQPQHF
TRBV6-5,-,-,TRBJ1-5,TGTGCCAGCAGTTTACAGGGCCACCTTAGCAATCAGCCCCAGCATTTT,CASSLQGHLSNQPQHF
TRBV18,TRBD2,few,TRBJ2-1,TGTGCCAGCTCACCTTCTAGCGGGGGGGCTAATGAGCAGTTCTTC,CASSPSSGGANEQFF
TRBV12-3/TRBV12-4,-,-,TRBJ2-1,TGTGCCAGCAGTTTCAGACAGGAGCAGTTCTTC,CASSFRQEQFF
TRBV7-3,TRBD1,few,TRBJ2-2,TGTGCCAGCAGGGGGACAGGGACCGGGGAGCTGTTTTTT,CASRGTGTGELFF
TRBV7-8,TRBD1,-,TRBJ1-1,TGTGCCAGCAGCCTGGGACAGATGAACACTGAAGCTTTCTTT,CASSLGQMNTEAFF